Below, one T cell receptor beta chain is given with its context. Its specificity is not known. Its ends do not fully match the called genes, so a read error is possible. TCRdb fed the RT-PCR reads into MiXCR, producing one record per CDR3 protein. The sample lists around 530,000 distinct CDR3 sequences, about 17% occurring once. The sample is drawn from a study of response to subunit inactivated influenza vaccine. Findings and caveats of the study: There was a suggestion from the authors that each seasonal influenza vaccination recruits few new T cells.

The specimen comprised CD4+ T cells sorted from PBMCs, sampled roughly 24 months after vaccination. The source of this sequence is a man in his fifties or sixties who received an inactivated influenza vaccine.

The CDR3 DNA reads as TGTGCCAGCAGTTTAGAGACGGGGATCGAGGGTATGAGAGGAAACATCATATATTTT. Its translation: CASSLETGIEGMRGNIIYF. V and J are TRBV12-3 or TRBV12-4 and TRBJ1-3, with unresolved D. This CDR3 comprises 19 residues.